This TCR beta chain was sequenced during a study of post-analysis software for immune sequencing data. General observations from the study: Patients showed TRBV5-6, TRBV5-1 and TRBV20-1 among five TRBV segments more frequent than in controls. Samples made in the same batch grouped tightly together by F measure.

The CDR3 runs to 14 residues. Germline V gene lookup returns CDR1 SGHRS and CDR2 YFSETQ. V lost 3 bases to trimming and J lost 3 bases; unmatched junction nucleotides: 5. Turning to this clonotype: Its antigen is unidentified.

Incorporated into the TCR beta cDNA libraries were unique molecular identifiers, which served to reduce PCR and sequencing biases. A population of about 0.95 to 10 million T cells gave rise to approximately 500,000 cDNA molecules. TCRdb re-derived calls from the PCR reads in MiXCR, one entry per CDR3 protein. Of roughly 600,000 distinct CDR3 sequences listed, 44% were seen once; the top ten hold under 2%. The sample consisted of blood. The rearrangement uses TRBV5-1 and TRBJ2-5, with TRBD1 matching 7 bases. The sequence derives from a girl aged 10 to 17 with multiple sclerosis. DNA of the CDR3: TGCGCCAGCAGCTCGGGACAGCTAGAAGAGACCCAGTACTTC. The encoded protein is CASSSGQLEETQYF.